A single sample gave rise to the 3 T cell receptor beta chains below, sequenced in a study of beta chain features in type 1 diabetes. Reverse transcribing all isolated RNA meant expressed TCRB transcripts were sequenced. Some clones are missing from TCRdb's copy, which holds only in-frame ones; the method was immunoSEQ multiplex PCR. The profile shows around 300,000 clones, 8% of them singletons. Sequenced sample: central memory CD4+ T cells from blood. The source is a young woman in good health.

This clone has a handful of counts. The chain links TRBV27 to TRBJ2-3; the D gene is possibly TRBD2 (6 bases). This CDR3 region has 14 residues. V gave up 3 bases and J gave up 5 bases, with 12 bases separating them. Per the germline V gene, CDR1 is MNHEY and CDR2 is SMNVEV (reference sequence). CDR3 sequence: CASSFTGVIDTQYF. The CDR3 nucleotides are TGTGCCAGCAGTTTTACGGGGGTAATAGATACGCAGTATTTT.

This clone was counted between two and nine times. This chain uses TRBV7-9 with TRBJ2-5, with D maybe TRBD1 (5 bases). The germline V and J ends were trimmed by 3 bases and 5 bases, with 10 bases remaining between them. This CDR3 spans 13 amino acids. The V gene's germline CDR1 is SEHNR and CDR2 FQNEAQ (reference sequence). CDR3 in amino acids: CASSFRGAETQYF. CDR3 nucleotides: TGTGCCAGCAGCTTTAGGGGCGCGGAGACCCAGTACTTC.

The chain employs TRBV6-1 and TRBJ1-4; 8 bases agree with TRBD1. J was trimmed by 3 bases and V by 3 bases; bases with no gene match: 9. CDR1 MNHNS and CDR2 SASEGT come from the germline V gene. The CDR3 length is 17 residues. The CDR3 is CASSDLLQGASNEKLFF. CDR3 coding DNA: TGTGCCAGCAGTGACCTACTCCAGGGGGCTTCTAATGAAAAACTGTTTTTT.